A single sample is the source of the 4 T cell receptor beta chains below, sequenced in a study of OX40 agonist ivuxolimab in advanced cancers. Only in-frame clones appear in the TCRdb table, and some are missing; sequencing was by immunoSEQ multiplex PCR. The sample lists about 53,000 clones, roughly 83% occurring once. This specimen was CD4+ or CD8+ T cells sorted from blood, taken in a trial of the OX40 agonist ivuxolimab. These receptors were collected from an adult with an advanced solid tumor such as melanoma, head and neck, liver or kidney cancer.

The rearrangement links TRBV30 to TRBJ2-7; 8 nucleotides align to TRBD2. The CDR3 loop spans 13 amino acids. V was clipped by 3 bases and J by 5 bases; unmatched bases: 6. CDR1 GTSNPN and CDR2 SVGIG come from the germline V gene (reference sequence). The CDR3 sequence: CAWRAGVDDEQYF. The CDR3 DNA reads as TGTGCCTGGAGAGCGGGAGTAGACGACGAGCAGTACTTC.

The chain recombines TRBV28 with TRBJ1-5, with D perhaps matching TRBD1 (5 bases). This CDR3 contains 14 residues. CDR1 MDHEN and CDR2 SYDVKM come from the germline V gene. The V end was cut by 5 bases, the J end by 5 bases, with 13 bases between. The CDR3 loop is CASSRLQGDQPQHF. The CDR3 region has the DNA TGTGCCAGCAGTAGACTTCAGGGTGATCAGCCCCAGCATTTT. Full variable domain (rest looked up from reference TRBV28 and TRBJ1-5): DVKVTQSSRYLVKRTGEKVFLECVQDMDHENMFWYRQDPGLGLRLIYFSYDVKMKEKGDIPEGYSVSREKKERFSLILESASTNQTSMYLCASSRLQGDQPQHFGDGTRLSIL.

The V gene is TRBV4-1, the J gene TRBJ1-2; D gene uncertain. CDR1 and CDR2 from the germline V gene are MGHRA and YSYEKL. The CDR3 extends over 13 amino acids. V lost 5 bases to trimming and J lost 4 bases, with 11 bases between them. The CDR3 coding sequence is TGCGCCAGCAGCGTCGGGTCTGGCTATGGCTACACCTTC. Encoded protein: CASSVGSGYGYTF.

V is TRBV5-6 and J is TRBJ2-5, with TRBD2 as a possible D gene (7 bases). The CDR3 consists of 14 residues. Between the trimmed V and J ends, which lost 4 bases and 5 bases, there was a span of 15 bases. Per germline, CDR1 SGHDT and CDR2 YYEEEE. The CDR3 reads CASSMGGGRETQYF. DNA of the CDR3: TGTGCCAGCAGCATGGGGGGGGGCCGGGAGACCCAGTACTTC.